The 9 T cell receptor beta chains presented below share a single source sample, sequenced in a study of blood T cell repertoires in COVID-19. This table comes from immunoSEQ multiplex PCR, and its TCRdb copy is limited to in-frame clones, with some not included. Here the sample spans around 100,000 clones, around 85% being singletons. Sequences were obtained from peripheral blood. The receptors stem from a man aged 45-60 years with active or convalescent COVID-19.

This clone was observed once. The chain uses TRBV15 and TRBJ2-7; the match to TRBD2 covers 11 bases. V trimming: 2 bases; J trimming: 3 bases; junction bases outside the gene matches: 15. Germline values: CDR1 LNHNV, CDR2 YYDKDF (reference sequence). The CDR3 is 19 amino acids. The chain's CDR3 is CATSRKRLRGTSGYYEQYF. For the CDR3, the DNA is TGTGCCACCAGCAGAAAGCGCTTACGTGGGACTAGCGGATACTACGAGCAGTACTTC. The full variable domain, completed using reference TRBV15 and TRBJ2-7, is DAMVIQNPRYQVTQFGKPVTLSCSQTLNHNVMYWYQQKSSQAPKLLFHYYDKDFNNEADTPDNFQSRRPNTSFCFLDIRSPGLGDTAMYLCATSRKRLRGTSGYYEQYFGPGTRLTVT.

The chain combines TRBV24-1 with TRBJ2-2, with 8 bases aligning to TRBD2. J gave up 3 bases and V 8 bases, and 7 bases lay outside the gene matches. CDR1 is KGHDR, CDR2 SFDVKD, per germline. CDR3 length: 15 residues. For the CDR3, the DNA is TGTGCCACCAAGTGGAGCGGGAGCGACACCGGGGAGCTGTTTTTT. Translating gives CATKWSGSDTGELFF.

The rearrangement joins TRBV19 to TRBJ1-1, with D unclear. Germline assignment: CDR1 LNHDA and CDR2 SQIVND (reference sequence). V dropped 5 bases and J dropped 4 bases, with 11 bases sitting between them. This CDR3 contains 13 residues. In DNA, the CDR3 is TGTGCCAGTAGTCTAGGAGGGTTCACTGAAGCTTTCTTT. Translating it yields CASSLGGFTEAFF. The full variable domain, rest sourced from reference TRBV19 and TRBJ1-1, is DGGITQSPKYLFRKEGQNVTLSCEQNLNHDAMYWYRQDPGQGLRLIYYSQIVNDFQKGDIAEGYSVSREKKESFPLTVTSAQKNPTAFYLCASSLGGFTEAFFGQGTRLTVV.

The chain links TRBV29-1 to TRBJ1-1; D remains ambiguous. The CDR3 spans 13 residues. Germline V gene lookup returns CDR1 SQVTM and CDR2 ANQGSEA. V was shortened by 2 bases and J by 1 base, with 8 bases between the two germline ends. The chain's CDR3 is CSVEPGENTEAFF. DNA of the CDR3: TGCAGCGTTGAACCGGGAGAGAACACTGAAGCTTTCTTT.

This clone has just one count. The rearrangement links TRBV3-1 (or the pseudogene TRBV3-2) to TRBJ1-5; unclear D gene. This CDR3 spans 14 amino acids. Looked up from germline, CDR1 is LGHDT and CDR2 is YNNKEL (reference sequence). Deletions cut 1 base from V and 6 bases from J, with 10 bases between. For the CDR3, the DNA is TGTGCCAGCAGCCAAGGACAAATTGGTCAGCCCCAGCATTTT. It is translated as CASSQGQIGQPQHF.

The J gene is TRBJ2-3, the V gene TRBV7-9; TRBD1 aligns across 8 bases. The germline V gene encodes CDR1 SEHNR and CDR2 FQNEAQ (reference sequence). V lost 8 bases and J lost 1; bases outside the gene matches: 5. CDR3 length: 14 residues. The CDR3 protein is CASLQDRGTDTQYF. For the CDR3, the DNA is TGTGCCAGCCTACAGGACAGGGGCACAGATACGCAGTATTTT. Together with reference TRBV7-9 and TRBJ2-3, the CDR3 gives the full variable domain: DTGVSQNPRHKITKRGQNVTFRCDPISEHNRLYWYRQTLGQGPEFLTYFQNEAQLEKSRLLSDRFSAERPKGSFSTLEIQRTEQGDSAMYLCASLQDRGTDTQYFGPGTRLTVL.

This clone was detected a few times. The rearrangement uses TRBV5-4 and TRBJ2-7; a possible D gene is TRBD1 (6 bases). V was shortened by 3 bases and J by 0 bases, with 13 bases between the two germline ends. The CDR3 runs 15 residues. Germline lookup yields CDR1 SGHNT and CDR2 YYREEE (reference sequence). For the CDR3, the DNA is TGTGCCAGCAGCTCGGGACAAACTAGCTCCTACGAGCAGTACTTC. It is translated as CASSSGQTSSYEQYF.

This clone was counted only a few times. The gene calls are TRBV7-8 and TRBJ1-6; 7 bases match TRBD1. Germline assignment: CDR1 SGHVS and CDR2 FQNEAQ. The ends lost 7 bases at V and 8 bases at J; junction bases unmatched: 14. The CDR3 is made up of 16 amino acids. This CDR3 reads CASNDEGAGMDSPLHF. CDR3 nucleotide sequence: TGTGCCAGCAATGATGAGGGGGCAGGCATGGATTCACCCCTCCACTTT.

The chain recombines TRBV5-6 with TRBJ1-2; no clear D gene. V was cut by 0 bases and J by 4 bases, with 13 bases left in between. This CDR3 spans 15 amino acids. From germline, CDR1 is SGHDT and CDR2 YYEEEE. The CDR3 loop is CASSLAGVLGYGYTF. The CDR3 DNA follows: TGTGCCAGCAGCTTGGCCGGGGTACTTGGCTATGGCTACACCTTC.